This T cell receptor (beta chain) was sequenced in a study of shared T cell receptors in the human thymus. Repertoires were generated with immunoSEQ multiplex PCR, while TCRdb's copy carries only in-frame clones and drops some. The table records hundreds of thousands of clones, roughly 88% of them present only once. This sample was also put to use in a study of human thymus T cells. That work contributes: V and J genes seemed to be used with bias in thymic and blood repertoires.

The TCR comes from a girl in the first two years of life with a congenital heart defect. Sequenced sample: thymocytes.

The DNA of the CDR3 is TGCGCCAGCAGCTTGCGGGACAGGGCAGACACTGAAGCTTTCTTT. Translated, it gives CASSLRDRADTEAFF. This chain uses TRBV5-1 with TRBJ1-1; the match to TRBD1 covers 9 bases. The CDR3 covers 15 residues. Germline V gives CDR1 SGHRS, CDR2 YFSETQ. The V segment lost 1 base and the J segment 3 bases; nucleotides outside the gene matches: 4.